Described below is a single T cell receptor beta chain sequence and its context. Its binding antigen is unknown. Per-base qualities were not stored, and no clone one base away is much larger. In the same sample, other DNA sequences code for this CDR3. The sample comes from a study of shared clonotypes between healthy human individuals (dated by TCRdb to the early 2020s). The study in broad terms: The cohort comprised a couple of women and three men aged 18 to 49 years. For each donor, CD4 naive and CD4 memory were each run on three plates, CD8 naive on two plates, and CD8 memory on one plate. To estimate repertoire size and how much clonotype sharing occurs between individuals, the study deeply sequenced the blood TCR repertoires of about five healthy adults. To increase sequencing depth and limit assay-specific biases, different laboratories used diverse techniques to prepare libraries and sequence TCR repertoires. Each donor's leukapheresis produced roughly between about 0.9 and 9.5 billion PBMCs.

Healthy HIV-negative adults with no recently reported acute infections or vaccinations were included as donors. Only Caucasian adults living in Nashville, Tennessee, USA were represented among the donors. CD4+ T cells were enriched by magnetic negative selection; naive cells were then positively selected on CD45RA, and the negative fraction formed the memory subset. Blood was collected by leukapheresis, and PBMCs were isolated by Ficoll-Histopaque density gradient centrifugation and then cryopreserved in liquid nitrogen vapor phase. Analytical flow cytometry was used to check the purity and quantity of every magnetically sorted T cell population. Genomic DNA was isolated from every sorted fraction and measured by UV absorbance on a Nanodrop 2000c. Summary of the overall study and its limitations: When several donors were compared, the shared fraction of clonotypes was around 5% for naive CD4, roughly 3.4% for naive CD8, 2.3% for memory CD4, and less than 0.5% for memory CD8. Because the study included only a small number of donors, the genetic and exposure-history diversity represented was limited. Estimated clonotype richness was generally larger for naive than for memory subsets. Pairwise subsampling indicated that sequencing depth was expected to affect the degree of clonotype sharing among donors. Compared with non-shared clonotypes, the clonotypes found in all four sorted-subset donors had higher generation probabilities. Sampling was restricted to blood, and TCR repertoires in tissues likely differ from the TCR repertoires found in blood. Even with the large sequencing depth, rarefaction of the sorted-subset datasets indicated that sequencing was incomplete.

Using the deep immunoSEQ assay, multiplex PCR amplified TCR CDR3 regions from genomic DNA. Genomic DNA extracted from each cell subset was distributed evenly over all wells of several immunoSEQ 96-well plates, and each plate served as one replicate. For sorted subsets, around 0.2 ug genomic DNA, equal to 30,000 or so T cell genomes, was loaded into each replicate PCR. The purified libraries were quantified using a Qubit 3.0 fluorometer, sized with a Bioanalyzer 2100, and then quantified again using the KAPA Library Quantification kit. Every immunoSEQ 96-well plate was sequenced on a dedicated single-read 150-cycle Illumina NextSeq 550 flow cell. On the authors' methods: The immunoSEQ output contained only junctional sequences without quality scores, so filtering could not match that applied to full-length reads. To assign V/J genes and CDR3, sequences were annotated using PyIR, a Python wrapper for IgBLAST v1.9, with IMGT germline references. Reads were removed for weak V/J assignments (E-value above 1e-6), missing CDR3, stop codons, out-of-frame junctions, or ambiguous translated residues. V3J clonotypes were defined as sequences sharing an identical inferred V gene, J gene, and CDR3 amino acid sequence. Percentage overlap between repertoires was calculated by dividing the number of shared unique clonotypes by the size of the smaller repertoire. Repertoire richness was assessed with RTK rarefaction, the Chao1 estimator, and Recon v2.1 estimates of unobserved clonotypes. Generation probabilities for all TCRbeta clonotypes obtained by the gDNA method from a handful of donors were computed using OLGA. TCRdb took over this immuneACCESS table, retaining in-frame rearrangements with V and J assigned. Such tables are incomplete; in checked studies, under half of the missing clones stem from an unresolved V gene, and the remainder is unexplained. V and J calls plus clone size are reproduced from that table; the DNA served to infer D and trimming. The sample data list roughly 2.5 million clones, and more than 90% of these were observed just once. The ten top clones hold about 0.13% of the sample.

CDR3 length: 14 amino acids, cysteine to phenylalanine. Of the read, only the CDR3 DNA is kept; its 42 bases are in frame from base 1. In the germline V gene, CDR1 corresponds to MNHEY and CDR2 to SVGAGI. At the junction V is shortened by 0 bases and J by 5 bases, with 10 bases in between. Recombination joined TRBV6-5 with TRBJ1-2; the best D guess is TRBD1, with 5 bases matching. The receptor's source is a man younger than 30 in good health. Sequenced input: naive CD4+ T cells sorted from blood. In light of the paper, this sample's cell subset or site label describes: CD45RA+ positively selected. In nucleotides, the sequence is TGTGCCAGCAGTTACTCTCCAGGGCAGTATGGCTACACCTTC. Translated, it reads CASSYSPGQYGYTF.